Listed below are T cell receptor beta chains from one sample, sequenced in a study of T-cell reconstitution after alpha-beta-depleted transplantation in children. TCRdb re-derived calls from the PCR reads in MiXCR, one entry per CDR3 protein. The table lists about 640,000 distinct CDR3 sequences, around a sixth of them singletons. This material consisted of PBMCs from the stem cell graft donor, taken from the stem cell graft. All receptors derive from a human donor who donated a stem cell graft to a child with acute myeloid leukemia. The CDR3 runs from the conserved cysteine through the conserved F or W. A D gene is named only where the DNA matches it firmly. A clone size is listed for some rows: how often the clone was seen (once, few, many), or a class if it is expanded.

-	TRBV4-3	TRBJ2-1	TRBD1	CASSPEDRGPEQFF	TGCGCCAGCAGCCCCGAGGACAGGGGGCCTGAGCAGTTCTTC
many	TRBV4-2	TRBJ2-3	TRBD1	CASSPGDRGRVTDTQYF	TGTGCCAGCAGCCCAGGAGACAGGGGGCGAGTGACAGATACGCAGTATTTT
few	TRBV5-1	TRBJ1-1	-	CASSLEGIRTEAFF	TGCGCCAGCAGCCTCGAGGGGATACGAACTGAAGCTTTCTTT
many	TRBV20-1	TRBJ2-5	-	CSAPDIQETQYF	TGCAGTGCCCCGGACATACAAGAGACCCAGTACTTC
many	TRBV24-1	TRBJ1-2	-	CATSEPQGLGYGYTF	TGTGCCACCAGTGAGCCCCAGGGCCTCGGATATGGCTACACCTTC
-	TRBV20-1	TRBJ2-5	TRBD1	CSASQGAEETQYF	TGCAGTGCTAGCCAGGGGGCGGAGGAGACCCAGTACTTC
many	TRBV29-1	TRBJ2-3	TRBD1	CSVVGQGADTQYF	TGCAGCGTTGTGGGGCAGGGGGCAGATACGCAGTATTTT
few	TRBV30	TRBJ1-2	-	CAWSPKPNYGYTF	TGTGCCTGGAGTCCGAAACCTAACTATGGCTACACCTTC
-	TRBV7-9	TRBJ2-7	-	CASSSLGGGIYEQYF	TGTGCCAGCAGCTCCCTGGGAGGGGGCATTTACGAGCAGTACTTC
-	TRBV4-3	TRBJ1-2	-	CASSRGQGPNYGYTF	TGCGCCAGCAGCCGGGGGCAGGGACCTAACTATGGCTACACCTTC
many	TRBV29-1	TRBJ2-5	-	CSVDQETQYF	TGCAGCGTTGATCAGGAGACCCAGTACTTC
once	TRBV3-1	TRBJ1-2	-	CASSQDDSSIHGYTF	TGTGCCAGCAGCCAAGACGACAGCTCAATCCATGGCTACACCTTC
-	TRBV18	TRBJ1-1	-	CASSHMRTANTEAFF	TGTGCCAGCTCACACATGAGAACGGCTAACACTGAAGCTTTCTTT
-	TRBV20-1	TRBJ2-5	-	CSAETREGQETQYF	TGCAGTGCTGAGACTAGGGAAGGTCAAGAGACCCAGTACTTT
few	TRBV5-5	TRBJ2-3	-	CASSPTGPNRDTQYF	TGTGCCAGCAGCCCTACAGGCCCGAATCGAGATACGCAGTATTTT
few	TRBV12-3/TRBV12-4	TRBJ2-1	-	CASSPVSHTTYNEQFF	TGTGCCAGCAGCCCAGTTTCCCATACCACTTACAATGAGCAGTTCTTC
-	TRBV6-5	TRBJ1-3	TRBD1	CASSYRTGIGNTIYF	TGTGCCAGCAGTTACCGGACAGGGATTGGAAACACCATATATTTT
-	TRBV24-1	TRBJ2-3	-	CAATDSDTQYF	TGTGCCGCCACCGATTCAGATACGCAGTATTTT
many	TRBV11-2	TRBJ2-5	TRBD1	CASSLGTGDQYF	TGTGCCAGCAGCTTAGGTACAGGGGACCAGTACTTC
-	TRBV5-1	TRBJ2-2	-	CASSLYETGELFF	TGCGCCAGCAGCTTGTACGAGACCGGGGAGCTGTTTTTT
many	TRBV29-1	TRBJ2-5	-	CSATSWGRQETQYF	TGCAGCGCGACCAGCTGGGGGCGGCAAGAGACCCAGTACTTC
many	TRBV5-1	TRBJ2-3	-	CASSLIPGPKDTQYF	TGCGCCAGCAGCCTAATCCCGGGACCGAAAGATACGCAGTATTTT
many	TRBV12-3/TRBV12-4	TRBJ2-1	-	CASSAHNEQFF	TGTGCCAGCAGTGCTCACAATGAGCAGTTCTTC
few	TRBV24-1	TRBJ1-2	-	CATSDHYGGSGGYTF	TGTGCCACCAGTGATCATTACGGAGGGAGTGGAGGCTACACCTTC
many	TRBV20-1	TRBJ1-5	-	CSARGAGIRGTYNQPQHF	TGCAGTGCTAGAGGGGCGGGGATTAGGGGGACTTACAATCAGCCCCAGCATTTT
-	TRBV7-9	TRBJ1-2	-	CASSSDSAPANYGYTF	TGTGCCAGCAGCTCCGACAGTGCTCCAGCTAACTATGGCTACACCTTC
many	TRBV20-1	TRBJ2-1	-	CSAKGTYPFNEQFF	TGCAGTGCCAAGGGGACTTACCCATTCAATGAGCAGTTCTTC
once	TRBV12-3/TRBV12-4	TRBJ1-5	-	CASSWGDQPQHF	TGTGCCAGCAGTTGGGGGGATCAGCCCCAGCATTTT
many	TRBV15	TRBJ2-1	-	CATSREGLVDNEQFF	TGTGCCACCAGCAGAGAGGGGCTCGTCGACAATGAGCAGTTCTTC
many	TRBV20-1	TRBJ2-7	TRBD1	CSAEGGAGSYEQYF	TGCAGTGCTGAAGGGGGCGCCGGTTCCTACGAGCAGTACTTC
-	TRBV7-2	TRBJ1-2	-	CASSRTQAAVVGYTF	TGTGCCAGCAGCCGGACACAAGCTGCGGTGGTTGGCTACACCTTC
few	TRBV29-1	TRBJ2-5	-	CSVEPWDTFQETQYF	TGCAGCGTTGAACCGTGGGACACCTTCCAAGAGACCCAGTACTTC
many	TRBV20-1	TRBJ2-1	-	CSASRLGRLDNEQFF	TGCAGTGCTTCGCGGTTGGGACGCCTCGACAATGAGCAGTTCTTC
many	TRBV12-3/TRBV12-4	TRBJ2-1	TRBD2	CASSSTSFIAGVDEQFF	TGTGCCAGCAGCTCCACGTCTTTTATAGCGGGGGTCGATGAGCAGTTCTTC
-	TRBV7-8	TRBJ2-1	TRBD2	CASSLMAGGPNEQFF	TGTGCCAGCAGCTTAATGGCGGGGGGGCCCAATGAGCAGTTCTTC
few	TRBV7-9	TRBJ2-5	TRBD2	CASSPTSGATETQYF	TGTGCCAGCAGCCCGACTAGCGGGGCGACGGAGACCCAGTACTTC
-	TRBV20-1	TRBJ1-6	TRBD1	CSASRQGGDSPLHF	TGCAGTGCTAGTAGACAGGGAGGGGATTCACCCCTCCACTTT
few	TRBV5-1	TRBJ2-7	TRBD2	CASSLTSGSREQYF	TGCGCCAGCAGCTTAACTAGCGGGTCTAGAGAGCAGTACTTC
-	TRBV7-2	TRBJ2-1	-	CASSWTETYNEQFF	TGTGCCAGCAGCTGGACAGAGACCTACAATGAGCAGTTCTTC
many	TRBV12-3/TRBV12-4	TRBJ2-7	-	CASRRGAGRYEQYF	TGTGCCAGCAGACGGGGGGCCGGGAGATACGAGCAGTACTTC
once	TRBV20-1	TRBJ2-2	TRBD2	CSAPLSGLAGELFF	TGCAGTGCCCCACTTAGCGGGCTTGCCGGGGAGCTGTTTTTT
-	TRBV5-6	TRBJ2-5	TRBD1	CASTRTGHQETQYF	TGTGCCAGCACCCGGACAGGTCACCAAGAGACCCAGTACTTC